This TCR beta chain is from a study of identical twins. TCRdb reprocessed the 5' RACE reads with MiXCR, giving one entry per CDR3 protein. The profile shows about 1.7 million distinct CDR3 sequences, about 30% of them singletons. The sample consisted of cord blood. The clonotype originates from a newborn girl in good health.

CDR3 amino acids: CAWSVRGLWTNEKLFF. The DNA for the CDR3 is TGTGCCTGGAGTGTACGGGGGCTGTGGACTAATGAAAAACTGTTTTTT. V gene TRBV30 combines with J gene TRBJ1-4, with D perhaps matching TRBD1 (6 bases). CDR3 length: 16 amino acids. V shed 0 bases and J shed 2 bases, with 13 bases lying between them. Germline V gives CDR1 GTSNPN, CDR2 SVGIG (reference sequence).